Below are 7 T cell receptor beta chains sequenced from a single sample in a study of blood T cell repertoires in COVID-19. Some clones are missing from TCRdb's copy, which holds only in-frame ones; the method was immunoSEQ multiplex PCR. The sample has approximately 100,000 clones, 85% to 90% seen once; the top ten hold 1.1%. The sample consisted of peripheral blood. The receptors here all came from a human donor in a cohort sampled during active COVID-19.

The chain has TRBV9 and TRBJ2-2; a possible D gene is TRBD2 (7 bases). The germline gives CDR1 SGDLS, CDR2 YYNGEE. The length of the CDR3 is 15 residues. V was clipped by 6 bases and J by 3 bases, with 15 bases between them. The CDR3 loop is CASTLGGADTGELFF. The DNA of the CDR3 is TGTGCCAGCACCCTGGGGGGGGCAGACACCGGGGAGCTGTTTTTT.

The CDR3 protein is CASSPRGEGPAKNIQYF. In nucleotides, the CDR3 is TGTGCCAGCAGTCCACGAGGGGAGGGTCCGGCCAAAAACATTCAGTACTTC. The chain joins TRBV27 to TRBJ2-4; 7 positions match TRBD2. The germline CDR1 and CDR2 sequences are MNHEY and SMNVEV (reference sequence). The CDR3 extends over 17 amino acids. Unmatched junction bases numbered 11, after V lost 5 bases and J lost 1 base.

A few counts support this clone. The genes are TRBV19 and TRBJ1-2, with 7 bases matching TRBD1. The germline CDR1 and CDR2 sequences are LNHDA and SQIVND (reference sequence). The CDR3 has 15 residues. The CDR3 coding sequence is TGTGTCGCAGGGGGACTCGGTAGGGGTGGCTATGGCTACACCTTC. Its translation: CVAGGLGRGGYGYTF.

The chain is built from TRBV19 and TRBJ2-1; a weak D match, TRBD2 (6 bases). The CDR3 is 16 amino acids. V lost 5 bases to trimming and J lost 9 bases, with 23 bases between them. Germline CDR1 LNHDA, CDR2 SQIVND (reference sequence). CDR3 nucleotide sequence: TGTGCCAGTAGTTCGCGGGACCAGCCCGGTCTAGGTGAGCAGTTCTTC. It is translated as CASSSRDQPGLGEQFF.

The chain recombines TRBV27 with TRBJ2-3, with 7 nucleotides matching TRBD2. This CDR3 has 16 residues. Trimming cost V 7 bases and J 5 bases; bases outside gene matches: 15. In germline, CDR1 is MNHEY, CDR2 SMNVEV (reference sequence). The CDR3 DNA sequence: TGTGCCAGCAACCCATCTCGGCGGGGGTTATTAGATACGCAGTATTTT. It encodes CASNPSRRGLLDTQYF.

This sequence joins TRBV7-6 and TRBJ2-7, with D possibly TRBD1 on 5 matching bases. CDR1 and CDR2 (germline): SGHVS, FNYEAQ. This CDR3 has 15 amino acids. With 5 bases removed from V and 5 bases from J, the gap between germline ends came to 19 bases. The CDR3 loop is CASSPRLLGPNEQYF. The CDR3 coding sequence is TGTGCCAGCAGCCCCAGACTGTTGGGGCCGAACGAGCAGTACTTC.

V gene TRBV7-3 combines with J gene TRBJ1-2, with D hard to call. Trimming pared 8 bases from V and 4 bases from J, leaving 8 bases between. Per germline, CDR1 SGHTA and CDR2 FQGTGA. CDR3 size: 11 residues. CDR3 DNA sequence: TGTGCCAGCTCATCGGGCTATGGCTACACCTTC. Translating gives CASSSGYGYTF. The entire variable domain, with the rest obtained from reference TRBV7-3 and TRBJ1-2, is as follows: GAGVSQTPSNKVTEKGKYVELRCDPISGHTALYWYRQSLGQGPEFLIYFQGTGAADDSGLPNDRFFAVRPEGSVSTLKIQRTERGDSAVYLCASSSGYGYTFGSGTRLTVV.